The 18 T cell receptor beta chains presented below share a single source sample, sequenced in a study of identifying expanded T cells in peripheral blood. This table comes from immunoSEQ multiplex PCR, and its TCRdb copy is limited to in-frame clones, with some not included. In the table there are some 100,000 clones, about 87% of which are singletons. Sequencing used blood. The origin of the receptors is a person between 18 and 69 years old in good health.

V gene TRBV18 combines with J gene TRBJ1-1, with D perhaps TRBD1 (5 bases). This CDR3 is 14 amino acids long. The V end lost 2 bases, the J end lost 1 base, and 8 bases lay between the germline ends. Germline CDR1 is KGHSH and CDR2 is LQKENI. The CDR3 loop reads CASSPSRGNTEAFF. CDR3 DNA sequence: TGTGCCAGCTCACCAAGTAGGGGGAACACTGAAGCTTTCTTT.

This sequence joins TRBV5-4 and TRBJ2-7, with D possibly TRBD1 on 6 matching bases. Germline loops: CDR1 SGHNT, CDR2 YYREEE (reference sequence). The CDR3 loop spans 13 amino acids. V shed 0 bases and J shed 5 bases, with 9 bases lying between them. CDR3 region: CASSLAGADEQYF. CDR3 sequence (DNA): TGTGCCAGCAGCTTGGCAGGGGCAGACGAGCAGTACTTC.

The chain is built from TRBV6-1 and TRBJ1-2; D not certain. CDR1 and CDR2 (germline): MNHNS, SASEGT. The germline V and J ends were trimmed by 7 bases and 5 bases, with 14 bases remaining between them. The CDR3 is 13 residues long. CDR3 residues: CASTTRLNYGYTF. In nucleotides, the CDR3 is TGTGCCAGCACTACACGACTTAATTATGGCTACACCTTC.

V and J are TRBV12-5 and TRBJ2-1, with a weak D call TRBD1 (5 bases). The germline gives CDR1 LGHNT, CDR2 FRNRAP. The V end lost 7 bases, the J end lost 6 bases, and 25 bases lay between the germline ends. This CDR3 has 17 residues. CDR3 in DNA: TGTGCTAGTGCGGGTATTGGCCCACCAGGGTTTAGCAATGAGCAGTTCTTC. This encodes CASAGIGPPGFSNEQFF.

The genes are TRBV27 and TRBJ1-6; TRBD1 aligns across 7 bases. Per the germline V gene, CDR1 is MNHEY and CDR2 is SMNVEV (reference sequence). Trimming removed 6 bases from V and 1 base from J; junction bases left unmatched: 9. This CDR3 contains 17 residues. This CDR3 is CASRVTGVESYNSPLHF. In DNA, the CDR3 is TGTGCCAGCAGAGTTACAGGGGTCGAGTCCTATAATTCACCCCTCCACTTT.

The chain has TRBV7-9 and TRBJ2-5; TRBD2 is a possible D gene (5 bases). CDR3 length equals 14 residues. Deletions cut 4 bases from V and 4 bases from J, with 13 bases between. Per germline, CDR1 SEHNR and CDR2 FQNEAQ (reference sequence). CDR3 in DNA: TGTGCCAGCAGCTCATCGGGATCTGTAGAGACCCAGTACTTC. It codes for CASSSSGSVETQYF.

The chain recombines TRBV6-6 with TRBJ1-3; no clear D gene. The CDR3 has 13 residues. V lost 9 bases and J 4 bases, leaving 13 bases between the germline ends. CDR1 is MNHNY, CDR2 SVGAGI, per germline (reference sequence). CDR3 nucleotide sequence: TGTGCCAGTAAGGGCAATTTGGGAAACACCATATATTTT. It yields the protein CASKGNLGNTIYF.

The V call is TRBV7-9, the J call TRBJ1-5; D call uncertain. From germline, CDR1 is SEHNR and CDR2 FQNEAQ (reference sequence). This CDR3 contains 13 residues. Trimming left V 5 bases short and J 5 bases short, with 10 bases between. Here the CDR3 reads CASSPAVDQPQHF. CDR3 sequence (DNA): TGTGCCAGCAGCCCCGCGGTCGATCAGCCCCAGCATTTT.

V and J are TRBV11-2 and TRBJ2-5; maybe TRBD2 (6 bases). CDR3 length: 19 amino acids. Trimming cost V 5 bases and J 3 bases, with 28 bases left between them. Germline CDR1 reads SGHAT; CDR2 reads FQNNGV. The CDR3 DNA reads as TGTGCCAGCAGCGTTCGGGGGTCTTCTCCCAGGTTAAAAAAAGAGACCCAGTACTTC. Protein sequence: CASSVRGSSPRLKKETQYF.

The chain is built from TRBV29-1 and TRBJ1-2, with D possibly matching TRBD1 (6 bases). The CDR3 sequence is 16 residues long. The germline gives CDR1 SQVTM, CDR2 ANQGSEA. V was trimmed by 7 bases and J by 3 bases, leaving 24 bases between them. The CDR3 sequence is CSGGGGGLLDDYGYTF. The CDR3 DNA follows: TGCAGCGGGGGTGGGGGCGGACTGTTGGATGACTATGGCTACACCTTC.

This clone was seen more than once but under ten times. The rearrangement joins TRBV7-2 to TRBJ2-3; no reliable D call. CDR3 size: 14 residues. CDR1 SGHTA and CDR2 FQGNSA come from the germline V gene. Trimming shortened V by 1 base and J by 5 bases, and 10 bases separated the two germline ends. The CDR3 here is CASSLGSVGDTQYF. The CDR3 bases are TGTGCCAGCAGCTTAGGGTCGGTGGGAGATACGCAGTATTTT.

The chain carries TRBV6-6 and TRBJ2-7; D ambiguous. Between the trimmed V and J ends, which lost 0 bases and 6 bases, there was a span of 6 bases. Germline CDR1 MNHNY, CDR2 SVGAGI (reference sequence). The CDR3 consists of 12 residues. The CDR3 is CASSYSTPEQYF. DNA of the CDR3: TGTGCCAGCAGTTACTCGACTCCCGAGCAGTACTTC.

The sample holds one count of this clone. The CDR3 nucleotides read TGTGCCAGCAGAGCAGGTTCCTATAATTCACCCCTCCACTTT. It translates to CASRAGSYNSPLHF. The V gene is TRBV7-3, the J gene TRBJ1-6, with D unresolved. Trimming took off 6 bases at V and 1 base at J, with 7 bases between the two ends. Germline assignment: CDR1 SGHTA and CDR2 FQGTGA. The CDR3 totals 14 residues.

This clone was recorded only once. This chain uses TRBV5-4 with TRBJ2-7; 11 bases align to TRBD1. CDR1 is SGHNT, CDR2 YYREEE, per germline (reference sequence). The CDR3 is 16 amino acids. V shed 4 bases and J 7 bases; nucleotides not matched to a gene: 13. CDR3 bases: TGTGCCAGCAGCATCGCCCGGACAGGGGGCTCTAGGGAGCAGTACTTC. Translated: CASSIARTGGSREQYF.

The chain has TRBV9 and TRBJ1-2; D may be TRBD1 (5 bases). The CDR3 runs 13 residues. Trimming pared 5 bases from V and 5 bases from J, leaving 13 bases between. Germline CDR1 and CDR2: SGDLS and YYNGEE. CDR3 nucleotides: TGTGCCAGCAGTGGCGGGGGGAAGTATGGCTACACCTTC. Amino acids: CASSGGGKYGYTF.

The chain employs TRBV30 and TRBJ1-1; tentatively, D is TRBD1 (5 bases). The germline V gene has CDR1 GTSNPN and CDR2 SVGIG (reference sequence). The CDR3 is 12 amino acids. The germline V and J ends were trimmed by 2 bases and 8 bases, with 12 bases remaining between them. In DNA, the CDR3 is TGTGCCTGGAGTAGCGGGGGGGAAGAAGCTTTCTTT. Its protein product is CAWSSGGEEAFF.

V usage is TRBV6-5 and J usage is TRBJ1-2; 7 nucleotides align to TRBD1. The V gene's germline CDR1 is MNHEY and CDR2 SVGAGI. CDR3 length equals 14 residues. Trimming cost V 6 bases and J 6 bases; bases outside gene matches: 10. CDR3 region: CASSPGQEWNGYTF. The DNA for the CDR3 is TGTGCCAGCAGCCCTGGACAGGAATGGAATGGCTACACCTTC.

This rearrangement joins TRBV4-1 to TRBJ2-7; D possibly uses TRBD1 or TRBD2 (5 bases each). V was shortened by 1 base and J by 0 bases, with 16 bases between the two germline ends. Germline CDR1 reads MGHRA; CDR2 reads YSYEKL. CDR3 length: 17 amino acids. CDR3 loop: CASSQGTSGRSSYEQYF. The CDR3 nucleotides read TGCGCCAGCAGCCAAGGGACCTCGGGACGGAGCTCCTACGAGCAGTACTTC.